This T cell receptor beta chain was identified in a study of PD-1 blockade in classical Hodgkin lymphoma. Whole-study context: Nivolumab was administered to patients intravenously at 3 mg/kg every 2 weeks.

On this clone: No antigen is known for it.

Regarding the study as a whole: Similar baseline diversity was found in complete responders and newly diagnosed patients. Baseline TCR diversity was reportedly lower in newly diagnosed patients than healthy donors.

Time point described: cycle 4 day 1 (C4D1), after more than 5 weeks of nivolumab. Brentuximab vedotin exposure varied among the patients, all of whom had relapsed after autologous stem cell transplantation. Magnetic negative selection served to purify CD4+ T cells out of PBMCs that had been thawed. Assay: immunoSEQ multiplex PCR; the TCRdb copy retains only in-frame clones and omits some. The repertoire holds about 17,000 clones, with approximately 84% as singletons. The CDR3 spans 14 residues. The starting material was CD4+ T cells from blood, obtained before the fourth cycle of nivolumab. The chain couples TRBV21-1 to TRBJ2-3; TRBD1 is the table's D call and was not checked against the DNA. TRBV21-1 is termed a pseudogene. The receptor was isolated from a human donor with classical Hodgkin lymphoma. CDR3 coding DNA: TGTGCCAGCAGCAAAGTCGGACACACAGATACGCAGTATTTT. This encodes CASSKVGHTDTQYF.